These 2 T cell receptor beta chains came from one sample sequenced in a study of beta chain features in type 1 diabetes (dated by TCRdb to the late 2010s). Library preparation was by the immunoSEQ multiplex PCR assay. The High Capacity cDNA Reverse Transcription Kit was used to reverse transcribe all of the isolated RNA, meaning that expressed TCRB transcripts were what got sequenced. In its TCRdb copy, this immuneACCESS table keeps in-frame sequences only and misses some clones. Where compared with another copy, unresolved V genes explain less than half of these, and the others have no known cause. Within this sample are roughly 610,000 clones, with 15% to 17% of them counted one time only. 0.09% to 0.095% of the sample lies in the top ten. Sequencing used naive CD4+ T cells from blood. The sample's cell subset or site label is to be understood as: true naive CD4+ T cells. These receptors were collected from a man aged 18 to 30 in good health.

The V and J genes are TRBV20-1 and TRBJ2-7; 7 bases are shared with TRBD1. Per germline, CDR1 DFQATT and CDR2 SNEGSKA (reference sequence). The J segment lost 7 bases and the V segment lost 3 bases, leaving 3 bases of the junction unmatched. The CDR3 length is 11 residues. The CDR3 sequence: CSARGTAEQYF. The CDR3 region has the DNA TGCAGTGCTAGGGGGACAGCTGAGCAGTACTTC.

This clone was observed a few times. The chain has TRBV4-3 and TRBJ2-3, with D maybe TRBD2 (6 bases). The germline V gene has CDR1 LGHNA and CDR2 YSLEER. V was shortened by 0 bases and J by 6 bases, with 10 bases between the two germline ends. The CDR3 length is 14 residues. CDR3 sequence reads: CASSQEGGADTQYF. As DNA, the CDR3 is TGCGCCAGCAGCCAAGAAGGCGGGGCGGATACGCAGTATTTT.